This T cell receptor (beta chain) appears in the sequencing data of a study of shared clonotypes between healthy human individuals. Among the unsorted PBMC samples, replicate PCRs used about 310 ng DNA, 30,000 to 35,000 T cell genomes. How the authors handled the data: From ImmunoSEQ came sequences covering only the junction and carrying no quality scores, so filtering differed. Produced via immunoSEQ multiplex PCR; TCRdb's table is partial and in-frame only. For V, J and clone size, that table is used; D and trimming come from the DNA. The sample contains about 480,000 clones, roughly 85% of which appear only once. The CDR3 runs to 13 residues. V was shortened by 6 bases and J by 6 bases, with 15 bases between the two germline ends. From germline, CDR1 is SGHVS and CDR2 FNYEAQ. Adult donors, all healthy and HIV-negative, had no recent acute infections or vaccinations.

Sequencing input: PBMCs. The sequence was collected from a woman between 40 and 55 years old in good health. Some clones in this sample may be carry-over from other donors' samples. The chain recombines TRBV7-6 with TRBJ2-7, with D perhaps TRBD1 (5 bases). The CDR3 protein is CASSINSRGEQYF. CDR3 in DNA: TGTGCCAGCAGTATAAATTCAAGGGGCGAGCAGTACTTC.